Below are 3 T cell receptor beta chains sequenced from a single sample in a study of CD8+ T cells in alopecia areata. Once RNA had been extracted, it was reverse transcribed into cDNA to act as the sequencing template. Some clones are missing from TCRdb's copy, which holds only in-frame ones; the method was immunoSEQ multiplex PCR. The sample carries some 180,000 clones, 51% recorded once. This sample's treatment: oral pan-JAK inhibitor, 5-10 mg twice daily. The sample was CD8+ T cells sorted from blood, taken around week 52, from a patient treated with tofacitinib. Receptors were obtained from a human donor with alopecia areata.

This clone has just a few counts. The chain joins TRBV6-1 to TRBJ1-6; 9 bases align to TRBD1. The germline CDR1 and CDR2 sequences are MNHNS and SASEGT. J lost 9 bases, V lost 4 bases, and 7 bases had no gene match. The CDR3 runs 15 residues. The CDR3 protein is CASSAPDRGSSPLHF. CDR3 DNA: TGTGCCAGCAGTGCCCCCGACAGGGGGAGTTCACCCCTCCACTTT.

The rearrangement links TRBV9 to TRBJ2-7; 7 bases are a match to TRBD2. The V gene's germline CDR1 is SGDLS and CDR2 YYNGEE. V shed 2 bases, J shed 5 bases, and the junction held 4 bases outside the gene matches. CDR3 length: 13 amino acids. CDR3 in amino acids: CASSVDGGDEQYF. As DNA, the CDR3 is TGTGCCAGCAGCGTGGATGGGGGGGACGAGCAGTACTTC.

V gene TRBV30 combines with J gene TRBJ1-3; possibly TRBD1 for D (6 bases). The CDR3 has 14 residues. CDR1 GTSNPN and CDR2 SVGIG come from the germline V gene (reference sequence). V lost 0 bases and J 7 bases, leaving 13 bases between the germline ends. The DNA of the CDR3 is TGTGCCTGGAGTGTACGAGGGGGAGAGAACACCATATATTTT. This sequence encodes CAWSVRGGENTIYF.